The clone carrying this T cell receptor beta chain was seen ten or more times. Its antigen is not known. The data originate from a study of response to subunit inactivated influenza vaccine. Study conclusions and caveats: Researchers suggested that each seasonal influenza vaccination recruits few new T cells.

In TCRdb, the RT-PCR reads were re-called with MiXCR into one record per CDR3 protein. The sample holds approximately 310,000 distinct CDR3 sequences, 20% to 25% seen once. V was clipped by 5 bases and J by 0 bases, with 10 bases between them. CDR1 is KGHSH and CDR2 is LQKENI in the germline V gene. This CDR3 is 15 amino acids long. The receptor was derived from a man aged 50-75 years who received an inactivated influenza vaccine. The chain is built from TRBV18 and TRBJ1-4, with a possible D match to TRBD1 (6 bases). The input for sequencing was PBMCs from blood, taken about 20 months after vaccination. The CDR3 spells CASSSWTATNEKLFF. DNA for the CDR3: TGTGCCAGCTCATCCTGGACAGCAACTAATGAAAAACTGTTTTTT.